These 13 T cell receptor beta chains share one sample of origin, sequenced in a study of blood T cell repertoires in COVID-19. Repertoires were generated with immunoSEQ multiplex PCR, while TCRdb's copy carries only in-frame clones and drops some. The sample yields fewer than 80,000 clones, under 90% seen once. Sequenced material: peripheral blood. The receptor set was obtained from a human donor in a cohort sampled during active COVID-19.

The chain carries TRBV7-9 and TRBJ2-3; D may be TRBD2 (5 bases). Germline CDR1 is SEHNR and CDR2 is FQNEAQ (reference sequence). Trimming removed 4 bases at V and 9 bases at J, with 14 bases between. CDR3 length: 13 amino acids. As DNA, the CDR3 is TGTGCCAGCAGCTCTCCGGCTAGCCCCACGCAGTATTTT. This codes for CASSSPASPTQYF.

V gene TRBV27 combines with J gene TRBJ2-7; perhaps TRBD1 as D (5 bases). The CDR3 runs 15 residues. Germline V gives CDR1 MNHEY, CDR2 SMNVEV (reference sequence). With 0 bases removed from V and 2 bases from J, the gap between germline ends came to 11 bases. The CDR3 is CASSLSQGGPYEQYF. CDR3 DNA: TGTGCCAGCAGTTTATCTCAGGGCGGACCCTACGAGCAGTACTTC.

This chain links TRBV4-1 with TRBJ1-2, with D tentatively TRBD1 (5 bases). The CDR3 loop spans 15 amino acids. CDR1 and CDR2 (germline): MGHRA, YSYEKL. With 4 bases removed from V and 0 bases from J, the gap between germline ends came to 12 bases. CDR3 sequence: CASSPEDRANYGYTF. The CDR3 region has the DNA TGCGCCAGCAGCCCTGAAGACAGAGCTAACTATGGCTACACCTTC.

The chain is built from TRBV4-3 and TRBJ1-1, with D possibly being TRBD1 (6 bases). Trimming left V 1 base short and J 0 bases short, with 9 bases between. The CDR3 runs 15 residues. From germline, CDR1 is LGHNA and CDR2 YSLEER. CDR3 coding DNA: TGCGCCAGCAGCCAAGGCAGGGGCCTGAACACTGAAGCTTTCTTT. This translates into CASSQGRGLNTEAFF.

V is TRBV7-2 and J is TRBJ1-2, with D possibly matching TRBD1 (6 bases). V was cut by 3 bases and J by 11 bases, with 22 bases left in between. CDR3 length: 15 amino acids. The germline CDR1 and CDR2 sequences are SGHTA and FQGNSA. Here the CDR3 reads CASSLFIGLQGIYTF. CDR3 nucleotides: TGTGCCAGCAGCTTGTTCATCGGACTTCAGGGGATTTACACCTTC. Full variable domain (missing parts from reference TRBV7-2 and TRBJ1-2): GAGVSQSPSNKVTEKGKDVELRCDPISGHTALYWYRQSLGQGLEFLIYFQGNSAPDKSGLPSDRFSAERTGGSVSTLTIQRTQQEDSAVYLCASSLFIGLQGIYTFGSGTRLTVV.

This chain uses TRBV6-6 with TRBJ1-4, with a weak D call TRBD1 (5 bases). The CDR3 is made up of 16 amino acids. Between the trimmed V and J ends, which lost 6 bases and 8 bases, there was a span of 22 bases. Germline CDR1 and CDR2: MNHNY and SVGAGI (reference sequence). CDR3 nucleotides: TGTGCCAGCAGCTCTAAGGGGTTCCCTCCGCCCGAAAAACTGTTTTTT. This codes for CASSSKGFPPPEKLFF.

CDR3 nucleotides: TGTGCCAGCAGCCAAGGCGCCGGGCGAGGGAATGAGCAGTTCTTC. Translation gives CASSQGAGRGNEQFF. This chain joins TRBV3-1 (or the pseudogene TRBV3-2) and TRBJ2-1; weak D call: TRBD2 (5 bases). Deletions cut 1 base from V and 7 bases from J, with 14 bases between. The CDR3 has 15 amino acids. Germline V gene lookup returns CDR1 LGHDT and CDR2 YNNKEL (reference sequence).

The CDR3 region is CASSLPGQGYNEQFF. The DNA of the CDR3 is TGCGCCAGCAGCTTACCGGGACAGGGTTACAATGAGCAGTTCTTC. This chain uses TRBV5-1 with TRBJ2-1, with 9 bases fitting TRBD1. This CDR3 is built from 15 residues. Germline loops: CDR1 SGHRS, CDR2 YFSETQ. V dropped 2 bases and J dropped 4; count of bases not matched to a gene: 4.

The V call is TRBV28, the J call TRBJ2-4, with 10 positions matching TRBD2. After removal of 3 bases from V and 0 bases from J, the junction contained 8 bases not matched to a gene. There are 18 residues in the CDR3. Per germline, CDR1 MDHEN and CDR2 SYDVKM. The DNA of the CDR3 is TGTGCCAGCAGTTTGGGTACTAGCGGGACGTTAGCCAAAAACATTCAGTACTTC. Residues: CASSLGTSGTLAKNIQYF.

This chain links TRBV29-1 with TRBJ1-5; perhaps TRBD1 as D (5 bases). V was trimmed by 4 bases and J by 0 bases, leaving 10 bases between them. Germline V gene sequence: CDR1 SQVTM, CDR2 ANQGSEA. CDR3 length: 14 residues. This CDR3 is CSVVRGNSNQPQHF. CDR3 sequence (DNA): TGCAGCGTTGTTCGGGGGAATAGCAATCAGCCCCAGCATTTT. The full variable domain, with the rest looked up from reference TRBV29-1 and TRBJ1-5, is SAVISQKPSRDICQRGTSLTIQCQVDSQVTMMFWYRQQPGQSLTLIATANQGSEATYESGFVIDKFPISRPNLTFSTLTVSNMSPEDSSIYLCSVVRGNSNQPQHFGDGTRLSIL.

The J gene is TRBJ1-6, the V gene TRBV5-1, with a tentative D call TRBD1 (5 bases). This CDR3 has 18 amino acids. Germline V lookup: CDR1 SGHRS, CDR2 YFSETQ. Trimming took off 0 bases at V and 0 bases at J, with 13 bases between the two ends. CDR3 loop: CASSLGGRGSSYNSPLHF. In DNA, the CDR3 is TGCGCCAGCAGCTTGGGAGGGAGGGGAAGCTCCTATAATTCACCCCTCCACTTT.

The J gene is TRBJ2-7, the V gene TRBV27, with a possible D match to TRBD2 (5 bases). From germline, CDR1 is MNHEY and CDR2 SMNVEV (reference sequence). Trimming removed 5 bases at V and 7 bases at J, with 15 bases between. This CDR3 comprises 13 residues. CDR3 in DNA: TGTGCCAGCAGTCTTCGTCCTAGCACTGAGCAGTACTTC. Translating gives CASSLRPSTEQYF.

The chain recombines TRBV5-1 with TRBJ1-1, with a possible D match to TRBD1 (5 bases). The CDR3 length is 16 residues. Trimming removed 0 bases from V and 7 bases from J, with 19 bases in between. Germline CDR1 is SGHRS and CDR2 is YFSETQ. CDR3 in amino acids: CASSLDGREGNFEAFF. Written as DNA, the CDR3 is TGCGCCAGCAGCTTGGACGGCAGGGAAGGGAATTTTGAAGCTTTCTTT. The full variable domain, its missing parts supplied by reference TRBV5-1 and TRBJ1-1, is KAGVTQTPRYLIKTRGQQVTLSCSPISGHRSVSWYQQTPGQGLQFLFEYFSETQRNKGNFPGRFSGRQFSNSRSEMNVSTLELGDSALYLCASSLDGREGNFEAFFGQGTRLTVV.